This TCR beta chain emerged from a study of CD8+CD57+ T cells in acquired aplastic anemia. About the study: The study obtained an average of around 3.1 ug of DNA from sorted CD4+ and CD8+ cells.

In regard to this clonotype: Its antigen is not identified.

Genomic DNA, serving as template, underwent TCR beta VDJ and CDR3 profiling. MiXCR, run by TCRdb on the reads, gives a single entry per CDR3 protein. This sample has 150,000 to 200,000 distinct CDR3 sequences, with under 70% found just once. This CDR3 region has 15 residues. V lost 7 bases, J lost 4 bases, and 10 bases stayed unmatched. Germline V CDR1 and CDR2: LNHDA, SQIVND (reference sequence). Study-wide points: Patients and controls shared roughly 28 CD8+ CDR3 sequences, which appeared highly expressed in patients and within their immunodominant clones. CD8+ Simpson's diversity showed no significant patient-control difference.

The chain recombines TRBV19 with TRBJ2-3; 8 nucleotides match TRBD2. The sequence was obtained from a human donor with severe aplastic anemia or a healthy control (not recorded which). Sequenced: sorted CD4+, CD8+, or CD8+CD57+ T cells (not recorded which) from PBMCs. CDR3 sequence (DNA): TGTGCCAGTACGTGGGCGGGAGGAATTCCAGATACGCAGTATTTT. Amino acids: CASTWAGGIPDTQYF.